Sequencing of this T cell receptor beta chain was carried out in a study of blood T cells in healthy people across ages. Findings and limits, study-wide: Observed TCR beta diversity per million T cells went down as age went up. This fall followed a roughly linear course with age.

CDR3 length: 15 amino acids. CDR1 is SGHTA, CDR2 FQGTGA, per germline. Deletions cut 2 bases from V and 6 bases from J, with 16 bases between. A second PCR, run for roughly 7 to 11 cycles, used a sample-barcoded 5' primer plus a J-beta primer mix. All samples gave at least 3 million CDR3-containing paired-end reads. In TCRdb, the 5' RACE reads were re-called with MiXCR into one record per CDR3 protein. The sample consists of around 780,000 distinct CDR3 sequences, roughly 56% of them appearing once. With regard to this clonotype: Antigen: not known.

What was sequenced was blood. This chain joins TRBV7-3 and TRBJ1-1; D might be TRBD1 (6 bases). The source of this sequence is a man aged 35 to 55 in good health. CDR3 protein: CASSLEGRGNSEAFF. CDR3 sequence (DNA): TGTGCCAGCAGCTTAGAGGGCAGGGGCAATTCTGAAGCTTTCTTT.